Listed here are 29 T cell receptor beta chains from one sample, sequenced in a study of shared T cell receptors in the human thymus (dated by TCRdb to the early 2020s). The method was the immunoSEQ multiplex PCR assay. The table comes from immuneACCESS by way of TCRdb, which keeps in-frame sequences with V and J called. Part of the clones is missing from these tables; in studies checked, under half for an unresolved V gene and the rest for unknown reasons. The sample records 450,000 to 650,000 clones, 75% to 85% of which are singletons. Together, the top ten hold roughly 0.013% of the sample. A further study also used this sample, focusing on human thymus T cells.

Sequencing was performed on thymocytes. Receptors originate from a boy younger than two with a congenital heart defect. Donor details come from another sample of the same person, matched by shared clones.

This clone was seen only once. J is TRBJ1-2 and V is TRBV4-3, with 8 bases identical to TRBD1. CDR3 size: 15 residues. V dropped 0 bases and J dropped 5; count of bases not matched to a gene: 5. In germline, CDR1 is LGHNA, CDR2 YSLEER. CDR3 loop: CASSQDIRTGYGYTF. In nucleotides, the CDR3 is TGCGCCAGCAGCCAAGATATTCGGACAGGGTATGGCTACACCTTC.

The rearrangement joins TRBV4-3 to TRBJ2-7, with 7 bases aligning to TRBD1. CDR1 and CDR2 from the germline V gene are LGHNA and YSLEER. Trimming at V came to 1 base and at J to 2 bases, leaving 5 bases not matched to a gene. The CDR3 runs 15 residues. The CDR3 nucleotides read TGCGCCAGCAGCCAAGGGGTCGGGACAGCCTACGAGCAGTACTTC. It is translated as CASSQGVGTAYEQYF.

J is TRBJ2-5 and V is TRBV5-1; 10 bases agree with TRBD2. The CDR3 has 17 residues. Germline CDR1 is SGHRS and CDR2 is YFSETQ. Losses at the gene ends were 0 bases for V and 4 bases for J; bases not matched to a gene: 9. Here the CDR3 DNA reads TGCGCCAGCAGCTTGGGGCTAGCGGGAGAGGCTGGAGAGACCCAGTACTTC. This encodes CASSLGLAGEAGETQYF. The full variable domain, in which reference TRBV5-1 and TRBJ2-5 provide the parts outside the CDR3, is KAGVTQTPRYLIKTRGQQVTLSCSPISGHRSVSWYQQTPGQGLQFLFEYFSETQRNKGNFPGRFSGRQFSNSRSEMNVSTLELGDSALYLCASSLGLAGEAGETQYFGPGTRLLVL.

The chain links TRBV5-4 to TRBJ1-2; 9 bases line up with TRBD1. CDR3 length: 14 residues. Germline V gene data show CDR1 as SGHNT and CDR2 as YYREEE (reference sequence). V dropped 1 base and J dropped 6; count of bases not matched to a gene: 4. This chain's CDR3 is CASSLRQGDDGYTF. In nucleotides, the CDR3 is TGTGCCAGCAGCTTGCGACAGGGGGACGATGGCTACACCTTC. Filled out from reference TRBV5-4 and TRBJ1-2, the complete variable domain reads ETGVTQSPTHLIKTRGQQVTLRCSSQSGHNTVSWYQQALGQGPQFIFQYYREEENGRGNFPPRFSGLQFPNYSSELNVNALELDDSALYLCASSLRQGDDGYTFGSGTRLTVV.

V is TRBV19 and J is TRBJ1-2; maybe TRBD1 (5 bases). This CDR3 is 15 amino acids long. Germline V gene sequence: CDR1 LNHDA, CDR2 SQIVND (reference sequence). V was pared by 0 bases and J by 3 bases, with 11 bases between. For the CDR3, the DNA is TGTGCCAGTAGTATAGATCATACGGGGGACTATGGCTACACCTTC. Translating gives CASSIDHTGDYGYTF.

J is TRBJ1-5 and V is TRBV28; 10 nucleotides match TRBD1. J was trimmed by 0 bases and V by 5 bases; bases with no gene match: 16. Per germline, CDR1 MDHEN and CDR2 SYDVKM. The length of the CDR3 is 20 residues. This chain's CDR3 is CASSPPGTGDPVGSNQPQHF. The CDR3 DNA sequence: TGTGCCAGCAGTCCCCCCGGGACAGGGGACCCGGTGGGTAGCAATCAGCCCCAGCATTTT.

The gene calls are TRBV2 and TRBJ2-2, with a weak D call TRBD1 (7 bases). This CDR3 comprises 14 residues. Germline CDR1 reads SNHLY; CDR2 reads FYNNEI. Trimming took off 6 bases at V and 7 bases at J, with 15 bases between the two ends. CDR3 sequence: CASSKEGADGELFF. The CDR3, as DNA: TGTGCCAGCAGCAAGGAGGGGGCAGACGGGGAGCTGTTTTTT. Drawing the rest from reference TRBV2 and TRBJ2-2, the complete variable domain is EPEVTQTPSHQVTQMGQEVILRCVPISNHLYFYWYRQILGQKVEFLVSFYNNEISEKSEIFDDQFSVERPDGSNFTLKIRSTKLEDSAMYFCASSKEGADGELFFGEGSRLTVL.

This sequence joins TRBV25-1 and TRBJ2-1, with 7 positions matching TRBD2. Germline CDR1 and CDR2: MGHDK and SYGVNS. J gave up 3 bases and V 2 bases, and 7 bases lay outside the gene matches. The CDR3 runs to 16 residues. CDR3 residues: CASSENASGNYNEQFF. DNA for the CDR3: TGTGCCAGCAGTGAAAACGCTAGCGGTAACTACAATGAGCAGTTCTTC.

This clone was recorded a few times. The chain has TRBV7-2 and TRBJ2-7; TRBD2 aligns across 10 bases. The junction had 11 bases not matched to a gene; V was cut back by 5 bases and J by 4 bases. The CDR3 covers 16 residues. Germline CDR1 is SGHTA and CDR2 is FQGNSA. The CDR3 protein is CASSKATSGIVYEQYF. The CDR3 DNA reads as TGTGCCAGCAGCAAAGCCACTAGCGGGATTGTGTACGAGCAGTACTTC.

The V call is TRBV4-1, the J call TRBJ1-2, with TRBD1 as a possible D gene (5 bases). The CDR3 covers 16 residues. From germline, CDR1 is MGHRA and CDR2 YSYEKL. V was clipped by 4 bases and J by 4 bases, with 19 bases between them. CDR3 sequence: CASSLQYDRPIYGYTF. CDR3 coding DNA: TGCGCCAGCAGCCTCCAATACGACAGACCTATCTATGGCTACACCTTC.

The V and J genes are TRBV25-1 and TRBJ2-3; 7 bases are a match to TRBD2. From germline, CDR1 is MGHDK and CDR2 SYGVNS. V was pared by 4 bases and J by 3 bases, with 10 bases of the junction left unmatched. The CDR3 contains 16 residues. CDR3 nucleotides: TGTGCCAGCAGTGTTACTAGCGACATCAGAACAGATACGCAGTATTTT. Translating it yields CASSVTSDIRTDTQYF.

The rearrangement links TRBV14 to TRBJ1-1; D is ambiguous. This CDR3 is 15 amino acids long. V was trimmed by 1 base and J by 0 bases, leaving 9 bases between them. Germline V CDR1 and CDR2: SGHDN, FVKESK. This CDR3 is CASSQVDSLNTEAFF. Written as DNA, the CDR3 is TGTGCCAGCAGCCAAGTGGACTCCTTGAACACTGAAGCTTTCTTT.

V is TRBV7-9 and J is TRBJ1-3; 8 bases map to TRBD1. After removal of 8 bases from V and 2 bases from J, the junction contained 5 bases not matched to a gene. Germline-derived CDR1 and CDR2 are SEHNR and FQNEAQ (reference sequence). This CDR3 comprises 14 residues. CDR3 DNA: TGTGCCAGCCAGGGGGCCATCGCTGGAAACACCATATATTTT. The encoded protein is CASQGAIAGNTIYF.

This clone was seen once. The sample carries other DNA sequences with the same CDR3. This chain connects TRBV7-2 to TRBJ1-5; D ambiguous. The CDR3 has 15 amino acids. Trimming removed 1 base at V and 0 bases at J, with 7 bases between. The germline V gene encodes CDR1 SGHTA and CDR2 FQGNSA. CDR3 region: CASSLDRNSNQPQHF. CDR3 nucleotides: TGTGCCAGCAGCTTAGACAGAAATAGCAATCAGCCCCAGCATTTT.

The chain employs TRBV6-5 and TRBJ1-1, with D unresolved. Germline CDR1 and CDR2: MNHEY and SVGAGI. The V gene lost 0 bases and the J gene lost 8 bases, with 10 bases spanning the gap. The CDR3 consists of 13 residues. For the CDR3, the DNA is TGTGCCAGCAGTTACTCGTTAGGGAGGGAAGCTTTCTTT. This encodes CASSYSLGREAFF.

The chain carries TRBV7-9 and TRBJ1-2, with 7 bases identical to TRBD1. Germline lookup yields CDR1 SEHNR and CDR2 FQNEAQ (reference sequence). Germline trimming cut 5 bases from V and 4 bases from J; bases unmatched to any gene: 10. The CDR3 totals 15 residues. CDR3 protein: CASSPNRGLSYGYTF. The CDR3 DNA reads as TGTGCCAGCAGCCCCAACAGGGGCCTTTCCTATGGCTACACCTTC. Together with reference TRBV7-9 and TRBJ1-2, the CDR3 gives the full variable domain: DTGVSQNPRHKITKRGQNVTFRCDPISEHNRLYWYRQTLGQGPEFLTYFQNEAQLEKSRLLSDRFSAERPKGSFSTLEIQRTEQGDSAMYLCASSPNRGLSYGYTFGSGTRLTVV.

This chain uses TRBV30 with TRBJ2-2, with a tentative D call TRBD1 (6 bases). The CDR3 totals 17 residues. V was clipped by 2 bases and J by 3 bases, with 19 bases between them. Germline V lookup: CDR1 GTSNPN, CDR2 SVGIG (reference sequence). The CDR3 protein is CAWSTYGQRGHTGELFF. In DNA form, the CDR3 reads TGTGCCTGGAGTACTTACGGACAGAGGGGTCACACCGGGGAGCTGTTTTTT.

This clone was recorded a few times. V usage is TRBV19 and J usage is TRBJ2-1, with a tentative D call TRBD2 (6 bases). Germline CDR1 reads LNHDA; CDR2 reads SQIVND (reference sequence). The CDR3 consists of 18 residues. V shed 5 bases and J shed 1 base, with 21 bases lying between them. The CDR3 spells CASSAGKRVADSYNEQFF. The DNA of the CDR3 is TGTGCCAGTAGTGCGGGGAAGCGGGTAGCGGATTCCTACAATGAGCAGTTCTTC.

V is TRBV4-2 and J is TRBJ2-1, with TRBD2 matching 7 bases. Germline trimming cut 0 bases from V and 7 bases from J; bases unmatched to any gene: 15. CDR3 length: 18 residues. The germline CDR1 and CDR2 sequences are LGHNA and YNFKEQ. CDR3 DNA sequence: TGTGCCAGCAGCCAAGAAATCAGTGAGGCGGGAGAAGGGAATGAGCAGTTCTTC. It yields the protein CASSQEISEAGEGNEQFF.

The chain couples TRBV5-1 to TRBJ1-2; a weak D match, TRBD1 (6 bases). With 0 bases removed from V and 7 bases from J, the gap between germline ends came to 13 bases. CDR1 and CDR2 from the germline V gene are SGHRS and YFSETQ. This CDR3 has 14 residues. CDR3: CASSLEGGPTGYTF. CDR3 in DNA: TGCGCCAGCAGCTTGGAGGGGGGGCCCACTGGCTACACCTTC.

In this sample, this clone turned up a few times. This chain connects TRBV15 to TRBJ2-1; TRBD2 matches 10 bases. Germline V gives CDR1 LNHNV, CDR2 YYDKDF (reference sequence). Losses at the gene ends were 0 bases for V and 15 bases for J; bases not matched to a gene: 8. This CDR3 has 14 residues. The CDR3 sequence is CATSRDSGRHLRFF. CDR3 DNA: TGTGCCACCAGCAGAGATAGCGGGAGGCATCTTCGGTTCTTC.

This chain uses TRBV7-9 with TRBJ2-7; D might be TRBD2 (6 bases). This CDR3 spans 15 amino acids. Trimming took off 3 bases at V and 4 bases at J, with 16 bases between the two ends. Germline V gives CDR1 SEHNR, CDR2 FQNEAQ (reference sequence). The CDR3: CASSFTAGRGYEQYF. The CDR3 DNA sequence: TGTGCCAGCAGCTTCACAGCGGGTCGGGGATACGAGCAGTACTTC.

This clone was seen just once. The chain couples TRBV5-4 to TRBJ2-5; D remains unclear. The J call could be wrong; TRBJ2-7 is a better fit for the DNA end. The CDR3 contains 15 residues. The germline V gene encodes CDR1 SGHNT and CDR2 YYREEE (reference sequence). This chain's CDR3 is CASSLYRRSSYEQYF. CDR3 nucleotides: TGTGCCAGCAGCTTGTATCGAAGGAGCTCCTACGAGCAGTACTTC.

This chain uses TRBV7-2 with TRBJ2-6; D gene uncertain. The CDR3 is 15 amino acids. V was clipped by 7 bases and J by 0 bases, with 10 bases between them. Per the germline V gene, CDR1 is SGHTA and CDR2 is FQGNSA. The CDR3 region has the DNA TGTGCCAGCATCCTGCGGAGCTCTGGGGCCAACGTCCTGACTTTC. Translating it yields CASILRSSGANVLTF.

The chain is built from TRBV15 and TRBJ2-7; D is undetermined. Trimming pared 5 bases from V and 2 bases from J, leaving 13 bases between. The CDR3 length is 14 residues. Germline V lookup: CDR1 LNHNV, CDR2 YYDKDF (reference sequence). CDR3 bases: TGTGCCACCAGCCCGACAATTGGTGCCTACGAGCAGTACTTC. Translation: CATSPTIGAYEQYF.

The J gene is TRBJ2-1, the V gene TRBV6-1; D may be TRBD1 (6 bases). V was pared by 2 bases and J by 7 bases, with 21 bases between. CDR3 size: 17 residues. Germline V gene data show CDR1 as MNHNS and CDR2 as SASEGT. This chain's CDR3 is CASSEPDSLEHPNEQFF. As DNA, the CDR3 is TGTGCCAGCAGTGAACCGGACAGCCTTGAACACCCGAATGAGCAGTTCTTC.

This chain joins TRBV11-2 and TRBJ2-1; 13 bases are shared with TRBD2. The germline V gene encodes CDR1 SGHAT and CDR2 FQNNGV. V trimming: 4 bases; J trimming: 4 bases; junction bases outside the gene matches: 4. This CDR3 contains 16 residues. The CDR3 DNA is TGTGCCAGCAGCTGGGGGACTAGCGGGATATACAATGAGCAGTTCTTC. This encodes CASSWGTSGIYNEQFF.

The DNA of the CDR3 is TGTGCCAGCAGTGATGGGGCTGGGGACAGGAGGGGAGAAAAACTGTTTTTT. As protein: CASSDGAGDRRGEKLFF. The V gene is TRBV6-1, the J gene TRBJ1-4; 8 bases align to TRBD1. This CDR3 has 17 residues. V dropped 3 bases and J dropped 8; count of bases not matched to a gene: 14. Germline CDR1 reads MNHNS; CDR2 reads SASEGT.

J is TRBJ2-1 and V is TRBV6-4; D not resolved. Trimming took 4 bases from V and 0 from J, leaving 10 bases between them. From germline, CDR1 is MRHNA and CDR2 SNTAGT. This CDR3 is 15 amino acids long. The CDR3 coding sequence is TGTGCCAGCAGTGTTACCGATAGCTCCTACAATGAGCAGTTCTTC. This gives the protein CASSVTDSSYNEQFF.